This TCR beta chain is drawn from a study of control samples from healthy donors and cancer patients. Here immunoSEQ multiplex PCR was the method, and the copy in TCRdb shows in-frame clones only, minus some. The sample lists tens of thousands of clones, 90% occurring once. With 5 bases clipped from V and 3 bases from J, the junction kept 9 bases outside the gene matches. Germline V gene data show CDR1 as SGHTA and CDR2 as FQGNSA. CDR3 length: 15 amino acids. The source material was blood. The V call is TRBV7-2, the J call TRBJ2-7, with 8 bases identical to TRBD2. This clonotype originated in a young woman in good health. The CDR3 loop reads CASSLGGGDYYEQYF. In DNA, the CDR3 is TGTGCCAGCAGCCTCGGGGGGGGAGACTACTACGAGCAGTACTTC.